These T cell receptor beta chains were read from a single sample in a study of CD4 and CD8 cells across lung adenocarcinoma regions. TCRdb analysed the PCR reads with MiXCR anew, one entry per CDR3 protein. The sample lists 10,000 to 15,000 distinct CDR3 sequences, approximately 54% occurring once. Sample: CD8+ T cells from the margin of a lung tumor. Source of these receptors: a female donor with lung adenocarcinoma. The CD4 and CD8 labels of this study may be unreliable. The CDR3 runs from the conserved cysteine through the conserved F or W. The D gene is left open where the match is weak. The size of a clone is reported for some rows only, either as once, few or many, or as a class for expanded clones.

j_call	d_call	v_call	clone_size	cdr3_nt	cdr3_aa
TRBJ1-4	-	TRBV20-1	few	TGCAGTGCTAGATGGCGGGCCGGAGCAAATGAAAAACTGTTTTTT	CSARWRAGANEKLFF
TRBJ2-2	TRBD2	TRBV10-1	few	TGCGCCAGCAGTGAGTCCTCGGGACTAGCGGGAGGGCCTAACACCGGGGAGCTGTTTTTT	CASSESSGLAGGPNTGELFF
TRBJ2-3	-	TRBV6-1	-	TGTGCCAGCCGGGGGCTGGGAGCGACAGATACTCAGTATTTC	CASRGLGATDTQYF
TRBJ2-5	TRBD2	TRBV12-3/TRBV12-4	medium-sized	TGTGCCAGCAGTTTTGGAGGACTAGGTTTTGAGACCCAGTACTTC	CASSFGGLGFETQYF
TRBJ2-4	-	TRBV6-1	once	TGTGCGGGGCTCGGGGGCCGTGACCGGGACATTCAGTACTTC	CAGLGGRDRDIQYF
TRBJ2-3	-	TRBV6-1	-	TGTGCCAGCACGGGACCAGGGGCCACAGACATTCAGTATTTT	CASTGPGATDIQYF
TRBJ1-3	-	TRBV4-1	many	TGCGCCAGCAGCCAAGATGAGAAGGAGGCCTTCCGGGGAAACACCATATATTTT	CASSQDEKEAFRGNTIYF
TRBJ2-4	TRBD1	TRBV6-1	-	TGTGGCGGCAGGGGGCTGTGGGCCAAAAACACTCAGTACTTC	CGGRGLWAKNTQYF
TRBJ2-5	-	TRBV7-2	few	TGTGCCAGCAGCTTACAGGGCGGCGGAGGAGAGACCCAGTACTTC	CASSLQGGGGETQYF
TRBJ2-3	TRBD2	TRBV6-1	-	TGTGCGAGCAGCGGGGGCGGTGACGCAGAGACCCAGTACTTT	CASSGGGDAETQYF
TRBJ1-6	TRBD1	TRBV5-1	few	TGCGCCAGCCGCGAGGGGGCAGCCTATAATTCACCCCTCCACTTT	CASREGAAYNSPLHF
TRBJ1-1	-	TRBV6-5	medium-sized	TGTGCCAGCAGTTACCTCTTCGGAGCAGGGCACACTGAAGCTTTCTTT	CASSYLFGAGHTEAFF
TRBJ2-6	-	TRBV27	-	TGTGCCAGCAGTTCGTCTGGGGCCAACGTCCTGACTTTC	CASSSSGANVLTF
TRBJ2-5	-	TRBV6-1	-	TGTGCCAGCCGCGGGGTCTTGAACCAAGAGACCCAGTACTTC	CASRGVLNQETQYF
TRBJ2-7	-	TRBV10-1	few	TGCGCCAGCTCCGGCGGAACCTACGAGCAGTACTTC	CASSGGTYEQYF
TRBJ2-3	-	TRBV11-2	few	TGTGCCAGCAGCTCATTGCAGACTATGAGCACAGATACGCAGTATTTT	CASSSLQTMSTDTQYF
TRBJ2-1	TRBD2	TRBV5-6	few	TGTGCCAGCAGCTTGACCGGGACTAGCGTTCCGAGCTCCTACAATGAGCAGTTCTTC	CASSLTGTSVPSSYNEQFF
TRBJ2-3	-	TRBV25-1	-	TGTGCCACAGGGGGGTGCCCCGGTACGCTGTATTTT	CATGGCPGTLYF
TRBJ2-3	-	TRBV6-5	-	TGTGCCAGCAGTTACGAGGGGGGGGGCACATCAGATACGCAGTATTTT	CASSYEGGGTSDTQYF
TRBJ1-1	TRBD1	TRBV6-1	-	TGTGCCAGCAGTCTCCTGACAGGGGAAGCTTTCTTT	CASSLLTGEAFF
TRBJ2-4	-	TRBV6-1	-	TGTGCCAGCAGGGGGCTCTGGGCCACAGATACTCAGTACTTC	CASRGLWATDTQYF
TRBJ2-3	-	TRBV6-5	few	TGTGCCAGCAGTTACAGGAACACAGATACGCAGTATTTT	CASSYRNTDTQYF
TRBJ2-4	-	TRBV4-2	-	TGTGCCAGCAGTCCGGGCTCCTATATGCAGTATTTC	CASSPGSYMQYF
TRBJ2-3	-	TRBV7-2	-	TGTGCCAGCAGCTTTGGCAGGGTCACAGATACGCAGTATTTT	CASSFGRVTDTQYF
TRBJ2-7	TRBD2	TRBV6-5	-	TGTGCCAGCAGTTACACGGGGGGGGCCTACGAGCAGTACTTC	CASSYTGGAYEQYF
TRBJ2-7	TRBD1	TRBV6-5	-	TGTGCCAGCAGTTACCAATTGGACAGGGCCTCCTACGAGCAGTACTTC	CASSYQLDRASYEQYF
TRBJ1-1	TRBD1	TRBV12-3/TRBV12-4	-	TGTGCCAGCAGTGACAGGGGGAACACTGAAGCTTTCTTT	CASSDRGNTEAFF
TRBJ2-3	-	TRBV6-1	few	TGTGCCAGCGATCTCACAGATACGCAGTATTTT	CASDLTDTQYF
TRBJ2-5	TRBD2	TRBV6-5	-	TGTGCCAGCAGTTACCAAACGGGACTAGCGGGAGGGCCTGGGGAGACCCAGTACTTC	CASSYQTGLAGGPGETQYF
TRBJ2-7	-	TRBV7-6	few	TGTGCCACCGGAGAGGGAGAGCAGTACTTC	CATGEGEQYF
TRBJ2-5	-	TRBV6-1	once	TGTGCCAGCAGTGATCGAGGGGAGGCGACCCAGTACTTC	CASSDRGEATQYF
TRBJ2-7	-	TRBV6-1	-	TGTGCCAGCAGTCCTACGGGGCAGCGAGCCACAGACACGCAGTACTTC	CASSPTGQRATDTQYF
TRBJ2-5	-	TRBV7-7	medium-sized	TGTGCCAGCAGCTTAGGAGCGGGTGAGACCCAGTACTTC	CASSLGAGETQYF
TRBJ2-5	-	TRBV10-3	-	TGTGCGGGGAGCGAGGGCGGGGACCCAGATACCCAGTACTTT	CAGSEGGDPDTQYF
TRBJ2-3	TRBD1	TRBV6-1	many	TGTGCCAGCAGTGGGGACAGGGGGGATACGCAGTATTTT	CASSGDRGDTQYF
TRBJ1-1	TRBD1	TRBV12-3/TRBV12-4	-	TGTGTCAGCAGCGACAGGGGGGCTGAAGCTTTCTTT	CVSSDRGAEAFF